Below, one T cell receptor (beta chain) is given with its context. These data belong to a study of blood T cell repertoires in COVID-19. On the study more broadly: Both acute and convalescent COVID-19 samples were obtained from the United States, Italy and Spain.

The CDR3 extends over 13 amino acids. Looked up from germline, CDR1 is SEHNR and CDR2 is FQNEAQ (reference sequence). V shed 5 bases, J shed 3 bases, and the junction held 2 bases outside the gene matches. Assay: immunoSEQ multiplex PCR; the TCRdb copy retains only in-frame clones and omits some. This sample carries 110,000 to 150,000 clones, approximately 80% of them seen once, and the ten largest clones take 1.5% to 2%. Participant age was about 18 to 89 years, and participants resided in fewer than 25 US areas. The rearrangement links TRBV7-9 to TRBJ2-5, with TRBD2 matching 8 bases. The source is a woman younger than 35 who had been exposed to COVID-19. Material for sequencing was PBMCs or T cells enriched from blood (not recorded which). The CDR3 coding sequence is TGTGCCAGCAGCCCACTAGCGGAAGAGACCCAGTACTTC. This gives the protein CASSPLAEETQYF.